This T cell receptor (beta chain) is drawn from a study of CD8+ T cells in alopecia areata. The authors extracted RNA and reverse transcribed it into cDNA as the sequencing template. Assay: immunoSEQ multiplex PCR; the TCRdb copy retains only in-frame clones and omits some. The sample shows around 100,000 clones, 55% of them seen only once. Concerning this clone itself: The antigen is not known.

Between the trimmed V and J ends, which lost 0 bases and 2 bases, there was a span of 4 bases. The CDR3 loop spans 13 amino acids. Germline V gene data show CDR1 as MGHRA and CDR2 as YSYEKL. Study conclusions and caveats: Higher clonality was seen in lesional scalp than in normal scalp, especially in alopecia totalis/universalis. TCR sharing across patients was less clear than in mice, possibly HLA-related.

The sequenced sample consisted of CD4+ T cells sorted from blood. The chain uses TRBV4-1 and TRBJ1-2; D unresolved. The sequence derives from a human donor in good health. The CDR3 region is CASSQDGNYGYTF. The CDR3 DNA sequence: TGCGCCAGCAGCCAAGACGGGAACTATGGCTACACCTTC.